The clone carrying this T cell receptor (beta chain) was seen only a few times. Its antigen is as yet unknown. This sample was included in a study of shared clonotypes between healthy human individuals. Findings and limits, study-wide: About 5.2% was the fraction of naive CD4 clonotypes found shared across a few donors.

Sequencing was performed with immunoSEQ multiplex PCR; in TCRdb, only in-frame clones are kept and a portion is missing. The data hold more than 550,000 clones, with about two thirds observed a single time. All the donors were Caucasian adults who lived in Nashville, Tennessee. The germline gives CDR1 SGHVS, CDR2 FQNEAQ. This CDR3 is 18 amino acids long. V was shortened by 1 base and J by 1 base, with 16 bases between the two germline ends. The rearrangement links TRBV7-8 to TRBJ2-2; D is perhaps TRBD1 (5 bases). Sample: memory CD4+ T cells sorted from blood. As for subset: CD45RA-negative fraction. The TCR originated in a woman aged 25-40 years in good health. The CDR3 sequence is CASSLDVVGRGNTGELFF. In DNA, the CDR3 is TGTGCCAGCAGCTTAGATGTAGTCGGTAGGGGGAACACCGGGGAGCTGTTTTTT.